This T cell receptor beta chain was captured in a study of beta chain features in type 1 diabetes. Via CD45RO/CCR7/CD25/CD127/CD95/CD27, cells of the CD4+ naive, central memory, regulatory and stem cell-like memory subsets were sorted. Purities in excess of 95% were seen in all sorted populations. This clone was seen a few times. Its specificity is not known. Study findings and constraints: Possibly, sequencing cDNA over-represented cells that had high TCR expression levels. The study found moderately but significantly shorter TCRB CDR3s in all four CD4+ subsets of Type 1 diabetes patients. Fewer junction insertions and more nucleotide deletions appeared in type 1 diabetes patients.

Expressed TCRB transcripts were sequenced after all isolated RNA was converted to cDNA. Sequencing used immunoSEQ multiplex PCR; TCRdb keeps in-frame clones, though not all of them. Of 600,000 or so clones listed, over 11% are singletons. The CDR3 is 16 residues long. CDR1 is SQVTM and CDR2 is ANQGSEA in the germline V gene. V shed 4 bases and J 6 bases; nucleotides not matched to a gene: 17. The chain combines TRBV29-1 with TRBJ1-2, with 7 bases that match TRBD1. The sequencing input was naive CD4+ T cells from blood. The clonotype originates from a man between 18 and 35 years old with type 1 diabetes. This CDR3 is CSVVLFGRGQGNGYTF. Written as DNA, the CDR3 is TGCAGCGTTGTCCTCTTCGGTAGGGGGCAGGGGAATGGCTACACCTTC.